This passage covers 5 T cell receptor beta chains from one sample sequenced in a study of identical twins. TCRdb redid the calling of the 5' RACE reads with MiXCR, one entry per CDR3 protein. The sample lists about 890,000 distinct CDR3 sequences; about 12% were seen once. These data are also associated with another study on yellow fever vaccine responses in identical twins.

Material for sequencing was PBMCs. All receptors derive from a woman under 30 in good health.

This clonotype has just a few counts. V and J are TRBV20-1 and TRBJ2-3, with a possible D match to TRBD2 (5 bases). Germline loops: CDR1 DFQATT, CDR2 SNEGSKA (reference sequence). The CDR3 is made up of 15 amino acids. The V end was cut by 4 bases, the J end by 4 bases, with 18 bases between. DNA of the CDR3: TGCAGTGCTACCCTGTCTAGCAGGATACCAGATACGCAGTATTTT. Encoded protein: CSATLSSRIPDTQYF.

This clonotype was detected ten times or more. V is TRBV20-1 and J is TRBJ2-3, with 9 bases that match TRBD2. The CDR3 is 15 amino acids. V was pared by 4 bases and J by 0 bases, with 5 bases of the junction left unmatched. Germline V gene data show CDR1 as DFQATT and CDR2 as SNEGSKA (reference sequence). The CDR3 coding sequence is TGCAGTGCTAAAGGAGCGGGGGGAAGCACAGATACGCAGTATTTT. It is translated as CSAKGAGGSTDTQYF.

This clonotype has a single count. This chain joins TRBV6-1 and TRBJ2-7; a weak D match, TRBD2 (5 bases). The germline gives CDR1 MNHNS, CDR2 SASEGT. This CDR3 is built from 15 residues. Trimming left V 1 base short and J 6 bases short, with 16 bases between. CDR3: CASSEGGLWVCEQYF. CDR3 DNA sequence: TGTGCCAGCAGTGAAGGCGGGCTATGGGTTTGCGAGCAGTACTTC.

The rearrangement links TRBV20-1 to TRBJ2-5, with 8 bases that match TRBD1. This CDR3 spans 14 amino acids. The V gene end was trimmed by 3 bases and the J gene end by 5 bases; junction bases not matched to a gene: 8. Germline V gene lookup returns CDR1 DFQATT and CDR2 SNEGSKA (reference sequence). The CDR3 DNA follows: TGCAGTGCTAGCTCGACAGGGGCCAGGGAGACCCAGTACTTC. It yields the protein CSASSTGARETQYF.

V usage is TRBV12-3 or TRBV12-4 and J usage is TRBJ1-4, with unresolved D. This CDR3 is built from 12 residues. Trimming cost V 5 bases and J 7 bases, with 8 bases left between them. The CDR3 DNA reads TGTGCCAGCAGTCCCCGACCTGAAAAACTGTTTTTT. Protein: CASSPRPEKLFF.